The T cell receptor beta chain described here comes from a study of cytomegalovirus exposure and HLA in healthy donors. The PCR ran on 60 Vbeta and 13 Jbeta primers. Method: immunoSEQ multiplex PCR; TCRdb's copy keeps in-frame clones and lacks some. Of 140,000 to 150,000 clones in the sample, nearly 80% were seen once. Regarding the study as a whole: An Asian-associated ancestry cluster reportedly showed fewer N-insertions than the approximately 600-donor mean in a later analysis. With further analysis later on, most CMV-associated TCR beta chains appeared HLA-restricted. The productive fraction for most TCR beta V segments was about 87% or about 30% in an earlier analysis.

The CDR3 contains 15 residues. Germline V gene data show CDR1 as SGHRS and CDR2 as YFSETQ. The V gene end was trimmed by 4 bases and the J gene end by 3 bases; junction bases not matched to a gene: 9. About this clone: What it binds is not known.

Sequenced input: PBMCs. The chain couples TRBV5-1 to TRBJ2-7; 8 nucleotides match TRBD1. This clonotype was obtained from a man aged 35-49 years in good health and CMV-seropositive. Here the CDR3 reads CASSKGQGRFYEQYF. CDR3 sequence (DNA): TGCGCCAGCAGCAAAGGACAGGGAAGGTTCTACGAGCAGTACTTC.